This TCR beta chain came from a study of T cell repertoires in cytomegalovirus infection (dated by TCRdb to the late 2010s). With regard to the full study: The HLA type of each donor mattered for the analysis, because public TCR beta signatures pointed to carriage of CMV infection along with the matching HLA type.

Overall results and qualifications from the work: In both this cohort and an independent cohort of 352 donors, the cumulative frequency of public TCR beta family members distinguished carriers of CMV infection plus the relevant HLA type. The ex vivo response was dominated by HLA-C-restricted CMV-specific TCR beta clonotypes, which also provided the single most frequent clonotype in two of eight donors.

This clonotype came up many times. Its target antigen remains unknown. No base quality information exists; no much larger clone differs at one position. The CDR3 runs 21 amino acids, cysteine and phenylalanine included. Of all the DNA, just the CDR3 is kept, 63 bases in frame from base 1. Per the germline V gene, SGHTA is the CDR1 and FQGNSA is the CDR2. V lost 2 bases and J lost 0 bases, and the count of bases not matched to a germline gene is 19. Data came from an Illumina HiSeq 1500. TCRdb trimmed public reads at Q25 via fastp, called clones via MiXCR and kept in-frame beta chains. Each entry merges the rows of one CDR3 protein and shows their most common DNA and genes. This sample comprises about 740,000 distinct CDR3 sequences, 35% of them detected only once. The top ten constitute under 3.5% of the sample.

The V and J genes are TRBV7-2 and TRBJ2-1; a stretch of 7 junction bases matches TRBD1. The TCR originated in a human donor in good health (CMV status not recorded). Some clones in this sample may be carry-over from other donors' samples. The sample was PBMCs. The CDR3 sequence is CASSLWLTGPIQLSSYNEQFF. The nucleotide sequence reads TGTGCCAGCAGCTTATGGTTGACAGGGCCTATCCAACTGAGCTCCTACAATGAGCAGTTCTTC.